The table lists the clone carrying this TCR beta chain with a few counts. Its target is unknown. The record originates from a study of CD8 T cells in ankylosing spondylitis. Study-wide results and caveats: A TCR beta motif of 7 to 9 highly homologous variants seemed to mark ankylosing spondylitis blood. Matched ankylosing spondylitis synovial fluid reportedly showed significant enrichment of disease-linked clones.

TCRdb independently ran MiXCR on the 5' RACE reads; one entry per CDR3 protein. The sample consists of about 540,000 distinct CDR3 sequences, 9.5% to 15% of them appearing once. The CDR3 covers 11 residues. V gave up 5 bases and J gave up 6 bases, with 5 bases separating them. Germline V gene sequence: CDR1 MNHEY, CDR2 SMNVEV (reference sequence). The chain is built from TRBV27 and TRBJ2-1; D call uncertain. The source is a male donor with ankylosing spondylitis. The material sequenced was blood, either unsorted or a sorted T cell fraction (not recorded which). The CDR3 nucleotides are TGTGCCAGCAGTACGCTCAATGAGCAGTTCTTC. It specifies CASSTLNEQFF.